Following are 22 T cell receptor beta chains from one sample sequenced in a study of PD-1 blockade in classical Hodgkin lymphoma (dated by TCRdb to 2018 to 2021). The library was built by means of the immunoSEQ multiplex PCR assay. The clones in this table, taken by TCRdb from immuneACCESS, are in-frame only. Not every clone is retained; where verified, under half of the shortfall comes from an unresolved V gene, and the cause of the rest is unknown. The sample table holds tens of thousands of clones, of which roughly nine tenths were seen once. The top ten clones comprise approximately 1.2% of the sample. Reading the label with the study, this specimen's time point is: newly diagnosed, previously untreated cHL patient sample. CD4+ T cells were purified from thawed PBMCs by magnetic negative selection with a Miltenyi CD4+ T cell isolation kit. The sample consisted of CD4+ T cells from blood. The receptors stem from a human donor with classical Hodgkin lymphoma.

This chain uses TRBV19 with TRBJ2-1; perhaps TRBD1 as D (6 bases). The V and J ends lost 7 bases and 7 bases respectively, with 20 bases between them. Germline V lookup: CDR1 LNHDA, CDR2 SQIVND (reference sequence). This CDR3 is built from 15 residues. The DNA of the CDR3 is TGTGCCAGTAAGGGGGATGGGCGAACCCGTAATGAGCAGTTCTTC. Its translation: CASKGDGRTRNEQFF.

This clone has a single count. The chain carries TRBV5-1 and TRBJ1-1; D not certain. The germline CDR1 and CDR2 sequences are SGHRS and YFSETQ. This CDR3 is built from 14 residues. The V end was cut by 2 bases, the J end by 1 base, with 9 bases between. The DNA for the CDR3 is TGCGCCAGCAGCTTTGAGGCTCCGAACACTGAAGCTTTCTTT. This translates into CASSFEAPNTEAFF.

The rearrangement uses TRBV18 and TRBJ2-1; D gene ambiguous. The CDR3 is 16 residues long. V was clipped by 0 bases and J by 5 bases, with 14 bases between them. Germline V lookup: CDR1 KGHSH, CDR2 LQKENI. The CDR3 bases are TGTGCCAGCTCACCACCGGTACCCATCCCCCACAATGAGCAGTTCTTC. This translates into CASSPPVPIPHNEQFF.

CDR3 in DNA: TGCGCCAGCAGCTTGGGCCAGGGACACAATCAGCCCCAGCATTTT. Protein sequence: CASSLGQGHNQPQHF. The chain has TRBV5-1 and TRBJ1-5, with a tentative D call TRBD1 (6 bases). The V gene lost 0 bases and the J gene lost 3 bases, with 10 bases spanning the gap. The CDR3 sequence is 15 residues long. The germline V gene has CDR1 SGHRS and CDR2 YFSETQ.

V is TRBV7-9 and J is TRBJ2-7; D uncertain. The CDR3 has 13 residues. Trimming shortened V by 1 base and J by 7 bases, and 11 bases separated the two germline ends. CDR1 is SEHNR, CDR2 FQNEAQ, per germline (reference sequence). CDR3 in amino acids: CASSLGAGSEQYV. CDR3 coding DNA: TGTGCCAGCAGCTTAGGCGCAGGATCTGAGCAGTACGTC.

The gene calls are TRBV23-1 and TRBJ2-1, with TRBD1 as a possible D gene (5 bases). TRBV23-1 is flagged as an ORF with uncertain function. The CDR3 contains 16 residues. The V end lost 8 bases, the J end lost 6 bases, and 23 bases lay between the germline ends. In DNA form, the CDR3 reads TGCGCCAGCGGACACAAACCGAGGACAACTTCCAATGAGCAGTTCTTC. Its protein product is CASGHKPRTTSNEQFF.

The chain couples TRBV16 to TRBJ2-7, with TRBD2 matching 8 bases. V was clipped by 3 bases and J by 6 bases; unmatched bases: 10. Germline V gives CDR1 KGHSY, CDR2 FQNENV. This CDR3 region has 15 residues. The CDR3 region has the DNA TGTGCCAGCAGCCAGAAGAGCGGGAGTCGGCGCGAGCAGTACTTC. Residues: CASSQKSGSRREQYF. The entire variable domain, with the rest obtained from reference TRBV16 and TRBJ2-7, is as follows: GEEVAQTPKHLVRGEGQKAKLYCAPIKGHSYVFWYQQVLKNEFKFLISFQNENVFDETGMPKERFSAKCLPNSPCSLEIQATKLEDSAVYFCASSQKSGSRREQYFGPGTRLTVT.

This clone showed up just a few times. This chain joins TRBV7-3 and TRBJ2-2; possibly TRBD1 for D (5 bases). V gave up 5 bases and J gave up 2 bases, with 9 bases separating them. The germline CDR1 and CDR2 sequences are SGHTA and FQGTGA. The CDR3 loop spans 14 amino acids. The CDR3 reads CASSHWTNTGELFF. CDR3 DNA: TGTGCCAGCAGCCACTGGACAAACACCGGGGAGCTGTTTTTT.

V gene TRBV30 combines with J gene TRBJ2-7, with TRBD2 matching 10 bases. The length of the CDR3 is 17 residues. CDR1 and CDR2 from the germline V gene are GTSNPN and SVGIG (reference sequence). The J segment lost 5 bases and the V segment lost 0 bases, leaving 13 bases of the junction unmatched. Here the CDR3 DNA reads TGTGCCTGGAGTGTACCTTCACACTTCGGACTAGCGGACGAGCAGTACGTC. Protein sequence: CAWSVPSHFGLADEQYV.

The table lists this clone with a count of one. The J gene is TRBJ2-5, the V gene TRBV5-4; 12 bases are a match to TRBD2. V dropped 0 bases and J dropped 4; count of bases not matched to a gene: 4. Germline CDR1 and CDR2: SGHNT and YYREEE (reference sequence). The CDR3 loop spans 16 amino acids. The CDR3: CASSLDSLAGGETQYF. CDR3 bases: TGTGCCAGCAGCTTGGATTCACTAGCGGGAGGAGAGACCCAGTACTTC.

The V gene is TRBV6-5, the J gene TRBJ1-2; D is perhaps TRBD1 (5 bases). Germline CDR1 and CDR2: MNHEY and SVGAGI. CDR3 size: 15 residues. Trimming shortened V by 0 bases and J by 7 bases, and 15 bases separated the two germline ends. CDR3 region: CASSYSGDGGFGYTF. The CDR3 bases are TGTGCCAGCAGTTACTCAGGGGACGGGGGTTTTGGCTACACCTTC.

This chain uses TRBV19 with TRBJ1-6; possible D gene TRBD1, 5 bases. CDR1 LNHDA and CDR2 SQIVND come from the germline V gene (reference sequence). The length of the CDR3 is 15 residues. Trimming cost V 5 bases and J 12 bases, with 20 bases left between them. The CDR3 here is CASSLTLGPGLPLHF. Here the CDR3 DNA reads TGTGCCAGTAGTCTTACCTTGGGACCCGGACTACCCCTCCACTTT.

This chain joins TRBV9 and TRBJ2-7; 10 bases match TRBD2. The CDR3 is made up of 17 amino acids. V lost 0 bases to trimming and J lost 1 base; unmatched junction nucleotides: 7. Germline values: CDR1 SGDLS, CDR2 YYNGEE. CDR3 protein: CASSVAVGTSESYEQYV. The CDR3 DNA reads TGTGCCAGCAGCGTAGCGGTAGGGACTAGCGAGTCCTACGAGCAGTACGTC.

In this sample, this clone turned up once. This chain connects TRBV19 to TRBJ2-5; either TRBD1 or TRBD2 may fit D (6 bases each). V was trimmed by 5 bases and J by 5 bases, leaving 18 bases between them. Germline V gives CDR1 LNHDA, CDR2 SQIVND (reference sequence). The CDR3 is 15 amino acids. CDR3 nucleotide sequence: TGTGCCAGTAGTTCGGGGGCCGGGAGAAAGGAGACCCAGTACTTC. Translation gives CASSSGAGRKETQYF. The variable domain in full, completed from reference TRBV19 and TRBJ2-5, reads DGGITQSPKYLFRKEGQNVTLSCEQNLNHDAMYWYRQDPGQGLRLIYYSQIVNDFQKGDIAEGYSVSREKKESFPLTVTSAQKNPTAFYLCASSSGAGRKETQYFGPGTRLLVL.

This chain uses TRBV4-1 with TRBJ1-2; no firm D call. The CDR3 loop spans 15 amino acids. V was shortened by 0 bases and J by 4 bases, with 12 bases between the two germline ends. Per germline, CDR1 MGHRA and CDR2 YSYEKL. DNA of the CDR3: TGCGCCAGCAGCCAAGATCCCGGGCAGGTCTATGGCTACACCTTC. Residues: CASSQDPGQVYGYTF.

This rearrangement joins TRBV2 to TRBJ1-1; D is perhaps TRBD1 (5 bases). Looked up from germline, CDR1 is SNHLY and CDR2 is FYNNEI. This CDR3 contains 14 residues. Between the trimmed V and J ends, which lost 10 bases and 1 base, there was a span of 16 bases. CDR3 in amino acids: CANLQETGNTEAFF. In DNA, the CDR3 is TGTGCCAACCTACAGGAGACGGGGAACACTGAAGCTTTCTTT.

The chain has TRBV4-2 and TRBJ2-1; TRBD1 agrees at 7 bases. Germline V CDR1 and CDR2: LGHNA, YNFKEQ. This CDR3 spans 15 amino acids. V lost 4 bases to trimming and J lost 4 bases; unmatched junction nucleotides: 7. This chain's CDR3 is CASSRRGPDYNEQFF. Here the CDR3 DNA reads TGTGCCAGCAGCCGAAGGGGGCCGGATTACAATGAGCAGTTCTTC.

The chain has TRBV5-6 and TRBJ2-5, with 7 bases that match TRBD1. CDR1 is SGHDT, CDR2 YYEEEE, per germline. This CDR3 has 14 residues. J lost 5 bases, V lost 4 bases, and 8 bases had no gene match. CDR3 loop: CASSHPGRGETQYF. In DNA, the CDR3 is TGTGCCAGCAGCCACCCCGGCAGGGGGGAGACCCAGTACTTC. The whole variable domain, filled in from reference TRBV5-6 and TRBJ2-5, reads DAGVTQSPTHLIKTRGQQVTLRCSPKSGHDTVSWYQQALGQGPQFIFQYYEEEERQRGNFPDRFSGHQFPNYSSELNVNALLLGDSALYLCASSHPGRGETQYFGPGTRLLVL.

The chain couples TRBV5-4 to TRBJ1-6; tentative D call: TRBD1 (5 bases). Trimming shortened V by 4 bases and J by 7 bases, and 18 bases separated the two germline ends. The CDR3 is 16 residues long. CDR1 and CDR2 (germline): SGHNT, YYREEE (reference sequence). The CDR3 region is CASSGLRGRSNSPLHF. Written as DNA, the CDR3 is TGTGCCAGCAGCGGTTTAAGGGGCAGGTCGAATTCACCCCTCCACTTT.

The rearrangement links TRBV10-3 to TRBJ1-5, with TRBD1 matching 11 bases. The CDR3 totals 14 residues. CDR1 and CDR2 (germline): ENHRY, SYGVKD. With V trimmed by 6 bases and J by 4 bases, 2 bases remained unmatched. The DNA for the CDR3 is TGTGCCATCAGGGGGGACAGGGGGAATCAGCCCCAGCATTTT. Encoded protein: CAIRGDRGNQPQHF.

CDR3 nucleotide sequence: TGTGCCAGCAGCCTGGGGGTAGGGGGACCAGATACGCAGTATTTT. Translated: CASSLGVGGPDTQYF. This sequence joins TRBV5-6 and TRBJ2-3; a possible D gene is TRBD1 (6 bases). Trimming cost V 4 bases and J 4 bases, with 16 bases left between them. Germline V gene sequence: CDR1 SGHDT, CDR2 YYEEEE. The CDR3 is 15 amino acids.

The CDR3 protein is CASSQGLAGPSYNEQFF. Here the CDR3 DNA reads TGCGCCAGCAGCCAAGGGCTAGCGGGTCCTTCTTACAATGAGCAGTTCTTC. The chain joins TRBV4-1 to TRBJ2-1, with 8 positions matching TRBD2. This CDR3 comprises 17 residues. V lost 1 base, J lost 4 bases, and 9 bases stayed unmatched. Per the germline V gene, CDR1 is MGHRA and CDR2 is YSYEKL.